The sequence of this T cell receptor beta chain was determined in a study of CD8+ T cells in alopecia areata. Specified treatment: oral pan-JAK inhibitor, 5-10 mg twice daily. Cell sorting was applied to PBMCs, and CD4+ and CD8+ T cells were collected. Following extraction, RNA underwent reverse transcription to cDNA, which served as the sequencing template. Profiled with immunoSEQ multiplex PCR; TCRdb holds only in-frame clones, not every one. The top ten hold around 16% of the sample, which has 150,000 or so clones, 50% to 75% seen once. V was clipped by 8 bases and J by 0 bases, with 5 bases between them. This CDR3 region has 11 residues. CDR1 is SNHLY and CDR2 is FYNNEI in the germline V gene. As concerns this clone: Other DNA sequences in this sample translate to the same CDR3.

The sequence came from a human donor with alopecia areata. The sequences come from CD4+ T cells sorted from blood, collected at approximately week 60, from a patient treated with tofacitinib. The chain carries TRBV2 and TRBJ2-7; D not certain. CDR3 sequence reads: CASGFSYEQYF. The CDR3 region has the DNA TGTGCCAGCGGGTTCTCCTACGAGCAGTACTTC.